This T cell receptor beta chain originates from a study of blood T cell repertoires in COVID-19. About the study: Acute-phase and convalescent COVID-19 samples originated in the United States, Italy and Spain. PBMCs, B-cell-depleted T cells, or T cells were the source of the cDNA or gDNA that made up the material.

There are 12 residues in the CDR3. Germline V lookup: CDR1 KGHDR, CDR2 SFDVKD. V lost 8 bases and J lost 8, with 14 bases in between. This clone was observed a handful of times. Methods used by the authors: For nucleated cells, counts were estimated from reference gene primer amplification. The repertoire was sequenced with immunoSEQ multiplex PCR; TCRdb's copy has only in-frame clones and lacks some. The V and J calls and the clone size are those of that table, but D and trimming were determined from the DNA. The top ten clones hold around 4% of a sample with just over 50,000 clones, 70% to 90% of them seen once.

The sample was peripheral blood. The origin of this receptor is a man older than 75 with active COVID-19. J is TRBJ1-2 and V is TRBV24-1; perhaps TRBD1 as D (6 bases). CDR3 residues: CATMDSTRGYTF. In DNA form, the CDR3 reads TGTGCCACCATGGACAGTACGAGAGGCTACACCTTC.